The T cell receptor (beta chain) described here comes from a study of blood T cell repertoires in COVID-19. As for the study in general: From T cells, B-cell-depleted T cells, or PBMCs came the material, which was cDNA or gDNA.

Authors' methods: Amplification with reference gene primers provided the estimates of nucleated cell counts. The table came from immunoSEQ multiplex PCR; TCRdb's copy has only in-frame clones and leaves some out. Clone size and the V and J calls come from that table; the DNA yielded D and trimming. The table shows 350,000 or so clones, with around 86% occurring only once. The clonotype was recovered from a woman aged 40 to 50 with acute COVID-19. Sequenced sample: PBMCs or T cells enriched from blood (not recorded which).

The CDR3 DNA sequence: TGCGCCAGCAGCCAAGGGAGAGATTATGGCTACACCTTC. It yields the protein CASSQGRDYGYTF. The chain joins TRBV4-3 to TRBJ1-2; D ambiguous. This CDR3 spans 13 amino acids. Deletions cut 1 base from V and 5 bases from J, with 8 bases between. Germline assignment: CDR1 LGHNA and CDR2 YSLEER.